A selection of T cell receptor beta chains follows, all from one sample in a study of patients and donors after allogeneic stem cell transplantation. One entry per CDR3 protein results from TCRdb running MiXCR on the RT-PCR reads. The sample records 920,000 or so distinct CDR3 sequences, about a sixth being singletons. Sequenced input: blood, either unsorted or a sorted T cell fraction (not recorded which). These receptors all stem from a human donor who was either an allogeneic HSCT recipient or a stem cell or donor lymphocyte infusion donor (not recorded which). It is not recorded whose cells these are; they may come from a transplant donor. Each CDR3 is given with its conserved first and last residue. A D gene is named only where the DNA matches it firmly. Size is omitted from some rows. Given values are once, few, many or a class for expanded clones.

d_gene | abundance | j_gene | v_gene | CDR3aa | CDR3nt
. | . | TRBJ2-7 | TRBV12-3/TRBV12-4 | CASSLLQGGSYEQYF | TGTGCCAGCAGTTTACTCCAGGGCGGTTCCTACGAGCAGTACTTC
. | . | TRBJ1-1 | TRBV5-1 | CASSSGVFTEAFF | TGCGCCAGCAGCTCAGGGGTTTTCACTGAAGCTTTCTTT
. | few | TRBJ2-3 | TRBV21-1 | CASSTGLAGVTDTQYF | TGTGCCAGCAGCACCGGACTAGCGGGGGTCACAGATACGCAGTATTTT
TRBD2 | . | TRBJ2-1 | TRBV4-1 | CASSQPREGLAGGLSSYNEQFF | TGCGCCAGCAGCCAGCCCCGGGAAGGACTAGCGGGGGGCTTGAGCTCCTACAATGAGCAGTTCTTC
. | . | TRBJ2-7 | TRBV27 | CASSPIQGSYEQYF | TGTGCCAGCAGTCCGATACAGGGATCCTACGAGCAGTACTTC
TRBD2 | . | TRBJ2-1 | TRBV27 | CASSPRGTTPYNEQFF | TGTGCCAGCAGTCCCCGCGGGACTACTCCCTACAATGAGCAGTTCTTC
. | few | TRBJ1-5 | TRBV4-3 | CASSQDRQGWMENQPQHF | TGCGCCAGCAGCCAAGATCGGCAGGGATGGATGGAAAATCAGCCCCAGCATTTT
TRBD1 | few | TRBJ2-7 | TRBV4-1 | CASSPYWDRSYEQYF | TGCGCCAGCAGCCCCTACTGGGACAGGTCCTACGAGCAGTACTTC
. | . | TRBJ1-1 | TRBV6-5 | CASSYSRTISEAFF | TGTGCCAGCAGTTACTCGAGGACTATCTCTGAAGCTTTCTTT
. | many | TRBJ2-3 | TRBV10-3 | CAISELGLTDTQYF | TGTGCCATCAGTGAGCTCGGACTAACAGATACGCAGTATTTT
. | few | TRBJ2-2 | TRBV20-1 | CSATGPRTGELFF | TGCAGTGCCACGGGCCCGAGAACCGGGGAGCTGTTTTTT
. | . | TRBJ1-6 | TRBV12-3/TRBV12-4 | CASGPDSPLHF | TGTGCCAGCGGCCCAGATTCACCCCTCCACTTT
. | . | TRBJ2-7 | TRBV5-1 | CASSVTYGDYEQYF | TGCGCCAGCAGCGTGACATACGGAGACTACGAGCAGTACTTC
TRBD1 | few | TRBJ2-3 | TRBV28 | CASIQGYADTQYF | TGTGCCAGCATACAGGGGTATGCAGATACGCAGTATTTT
TRBD2 | . | TRBJ2-2 | TRBV20-1 | CSARDHLAGGQDTGELFF | TGCAGTGCTAGAGATCACCTAGCGGGGGGGCAGGACACCGGGGAGCTGTTTTTT
TRBD2 | . | TRBJ2-1 | TRBV11-2 | CASSFGGLAISSYNEQFF | TGTGCCAGCAGCTTTGGGGGACTAGCGATAAGCTCCTACAATGAGCAGTTCTTC
TRBD1 | once | TRBJ2-7 | TRBV7-9 | CASSHDRVFRDEQYF | TGTGCCAGCAGCCACGACAGGGTATTTCGGGACGAGCAGTACTTC
. | many | TRBJ2-2 | TRBV4-3 | CASSQDLAIPTYTGELFF | TGCGCCAGCAGCCAAGATCTAGCCATACCCACTTACACCGGGGAGCTGTTTTTT
. | few | TRBJ2-7 | TRBV27 | CASSLSPSGPYEQYF | TGTGCCAGCAGTTTATCCCCTTCTGGCCCCTACGAGCAGTACTTC
TRBD2 | few | TRBJ2-3 | TRBV20-1 | CSARGGHTDTQYF | TGCAGTGCCCGGGGGGGGCACACAGATACGCAGTATTTT
. | . | TRBJ2-7 | TRBV7-9 | CASSLAVGAVWYTQQYF | TGTGCCAGCAGCTTAGCGGTCGGGGCCGTGTGGTATACGCAGCAGTACTTC
. | . | TRBJ2-1 | TRBV3-1 | CASSQFPGTQRFF | TGTGCCAGCAGCCAATTTCCCGGGACCCAAAGGTTCTTC
TRBD1 | . | TRBJ1-1 | TRBV12-3/TRBV12-4 | CASYPDRGISNTEAFF | TGTGCCAGCTACCCCGACAGGGGAATTTCGAACACTGAAGCTTTCTTT
TRBD1 | . | TRBJ1-1 | TRBV5-1 | CASSPGQTTNTEAFF | TGCGCCAGCAGCCCGGGACAGACCACTAACACTGAAGCTTTCTTT
. | . | TRBJ2-2 | TRBV7-6 | CASSLSRGPNTGELFF | TGTGCCAGCAGCTTAAGTCGGGGGCCTAACACCGGGGAGCTGTTTTTT
. | . | TRBJ1-2 | TRBV28 | CASSLLAGGNGYTF | TGTGCCAGCAGTTTATTGGCCGGGGGCAATGGCTACACCTTC
. | . | TRBJ1-1 | TRBV27 | CASSPSTQAEAFF | TGTGCCAGCAGTCCCTCCACCCAGGCTGAAGCTTTCTTT
. | . | TRBJ1-2 | TRBV7-3 | CASSPRAGNYGYTF | TGTGCCAGCAGCCCACGTGCGGGGAACTATGGCTACACCTTC
TRBD2 | . | TRBJ2-3 | TRBV9 | CASGLSGTSTDTQYF | TGTGCCAGCGGCCTTAGCGGGACTAGCACAGATACGCAGTATTTT
. | few | TRBJ1-5 | TRBV12-3/TRBV12-4 | CASRRGVGMPQHF | TGTGCCAGCAGGAGGGGGGTTGGTATGCCCCAGCATTTT
. | few | TRBJ1-1 | TRBV7-9 | CASSLRDLNTEAFF | TGTGCCAGCAGCTTGAGGGACCTGAACACTGAAGCTTTCTTT
. | . | TRBJ1-2 | TRBV12-3/TRBV12-4 | CASSGVETNYGYTF | TGTGCCAGCAGTGGGGTGGAGACTAACTATGGCTACACCTTC
TRBD2 | few | TRBJ2-1 | TRBV27 | CASRLAGEVEQFF | TGTGCCAGCAGACTAGCGGGAGAGGTTGAGCAGTTCTTC
TRBD1 | . | TRBJ2-1 | TRBV7-6 | CASRPGTGYDSYNEQFF | TGTGCCAGCAGACCCGGGACAGGGTATGACTCCTACAATGAGCAGTTCTTC
. | few | TRBJ1-2 | TRBV30 | CAWDGTAFTSTF | TGTGCCTGGGATGGGACGGCTTTTACTTCCACCTTC
. | once | TRBJ2-1 | TRBV20-1 | CSAEWTTGRGGEQFF | TGCAGTGCCGAATGGACTACCGGGCGTGGTGGTGAGCAGTTCTTC
TRBD2 | . | TRBJ2-1 | TRBV29-1 | CSVEKQAGGPLSNEQFF | TGCAGCGTTGAAAAGCAAGCGGGAGGGCCCCTATCAAATGAGCAGTTCTTC
. | . | TRBJ2-2 | TRBV6-5 | CASSYAVIGGELFF | TGTGCCAGCAGCTACGCCGTAATCGGCGGGGAGCTGTTTTTT
TRBD1 | . | TRBJ2-7 | TRBV7-9 | CASDGQDYEQYF | TGTGCCAGCGATGGACAGGACTACGAGCAGTACTTC
TRBD1 | few | TRBJ1-1 | TRBV6-1 | CASRGTPGQGALGEAFF | TGTGCCAGCAGGGGAACGCCCGGACAGGGGGCCTTGGGTGAAGCTTTCTTT
. | few | TRBJ2-7 | TRBV7-8 | CASSLITDEQYF | TGTGCCAGCAGCCTGATAACAGACGAGCAGTACTTC
. | many | TRBJ1-2 | TRBV12-3/TRBV12-4 | CASSLRGVGYGYTF | TGTGCCAGCAGTTTAAGAGGGGTAGGCTATGGCTACACCTTC